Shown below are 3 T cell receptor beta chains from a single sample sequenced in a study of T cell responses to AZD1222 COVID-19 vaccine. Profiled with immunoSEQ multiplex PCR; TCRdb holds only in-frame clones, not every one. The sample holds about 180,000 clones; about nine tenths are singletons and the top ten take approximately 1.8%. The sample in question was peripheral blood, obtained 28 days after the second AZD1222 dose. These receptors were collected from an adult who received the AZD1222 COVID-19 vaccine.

DNA of the CDR3: TGTGCCAGCAGTTACTCGGTGGCAGAAAGTGGCTACACCTTC. This gives the protein CASSYSVAESGYTF. The genes are TRBV6-5 and TRBJ1-2; D is uncertain. CDR3 size: 14 residues. V gave up 0 bases and J gave up 7 bases, with 12 bases separating them. Germline lookup yields CDR1 MNHEY and CDR2 SVGAGI.

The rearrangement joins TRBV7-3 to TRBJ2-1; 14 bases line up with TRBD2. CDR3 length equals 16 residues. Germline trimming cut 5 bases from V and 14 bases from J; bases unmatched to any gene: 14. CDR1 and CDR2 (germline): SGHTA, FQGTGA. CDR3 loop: CASSVPGLAGADRKFF. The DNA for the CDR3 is TGTGCCAGCAGCGTCCCGGGACTAGCGGGGGCCGACCGAAAGTTCTTC.

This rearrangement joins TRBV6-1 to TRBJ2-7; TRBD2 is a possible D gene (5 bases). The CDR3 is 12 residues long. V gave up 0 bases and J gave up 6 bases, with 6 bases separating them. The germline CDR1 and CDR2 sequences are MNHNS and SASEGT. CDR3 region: CASSEARAEQYF. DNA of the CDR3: TGTGCCAGCAGTGAAGCGCGGGCCGAGCAGTACTTC.